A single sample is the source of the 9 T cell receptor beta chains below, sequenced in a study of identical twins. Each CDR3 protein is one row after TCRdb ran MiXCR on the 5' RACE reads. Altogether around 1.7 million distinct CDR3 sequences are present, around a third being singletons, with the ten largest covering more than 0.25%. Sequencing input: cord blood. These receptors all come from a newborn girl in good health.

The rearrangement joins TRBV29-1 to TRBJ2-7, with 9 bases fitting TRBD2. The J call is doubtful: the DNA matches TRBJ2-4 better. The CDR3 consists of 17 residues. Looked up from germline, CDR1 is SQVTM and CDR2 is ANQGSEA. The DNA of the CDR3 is TGCAGCGTTCTTTACGCGGGGGGGCCGGGGATCACGAACATTCAGTACTTC. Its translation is CSVLYAGGPGITNIQYF.

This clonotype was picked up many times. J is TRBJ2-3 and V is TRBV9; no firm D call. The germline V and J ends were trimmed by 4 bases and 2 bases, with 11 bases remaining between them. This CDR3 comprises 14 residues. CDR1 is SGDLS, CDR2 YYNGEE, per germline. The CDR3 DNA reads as TGTGCCAGCAGCCCCGCCGGAATCACAGATACGCAGTATTTT. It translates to CASSPAGITDTQYF.

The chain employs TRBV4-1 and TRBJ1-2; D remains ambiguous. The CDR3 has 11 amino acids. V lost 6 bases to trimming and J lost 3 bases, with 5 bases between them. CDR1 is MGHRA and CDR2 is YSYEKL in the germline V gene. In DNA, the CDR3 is TGCGCCAGCAGTAACCACTATGGCTACACCTTC. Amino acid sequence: CASSNHYGYTF.

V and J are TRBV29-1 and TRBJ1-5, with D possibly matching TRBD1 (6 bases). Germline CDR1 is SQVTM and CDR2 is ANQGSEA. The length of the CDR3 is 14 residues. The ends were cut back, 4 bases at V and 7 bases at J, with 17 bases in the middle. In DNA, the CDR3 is TGCAGCGTTGTGGAAACAGGGTCGGGGCAGCCCCAGCATTTT. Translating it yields CSVVETGSGQPQHF.

The CDR3 loop is CASSFHRTGGRYGNTIYF. CDR3 nucleotide sequence: TGTGCCAGCAGTTTTCATAGGACAGGGGGCCGGTACGGAAACACCATATATTTT. The chain uses TRBV28 and TRBJ1-3; 11 bases line up with TRBD1. V lost 3 bases and J lost 4; bases outside the gene matches: 11. CDR1 MDHEN and CDR2 SYDVKM come from the germline V gene. This CDR3 contains 18 residues.

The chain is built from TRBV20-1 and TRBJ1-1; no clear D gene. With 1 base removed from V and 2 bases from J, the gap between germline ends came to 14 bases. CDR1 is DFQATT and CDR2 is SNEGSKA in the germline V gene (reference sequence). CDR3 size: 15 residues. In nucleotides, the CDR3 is TGCAGTGCTAGAGCCGAGGTACCCTTTAACACTGAAGCTTTCTTT. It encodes CSARAEVPFNTEAFF.

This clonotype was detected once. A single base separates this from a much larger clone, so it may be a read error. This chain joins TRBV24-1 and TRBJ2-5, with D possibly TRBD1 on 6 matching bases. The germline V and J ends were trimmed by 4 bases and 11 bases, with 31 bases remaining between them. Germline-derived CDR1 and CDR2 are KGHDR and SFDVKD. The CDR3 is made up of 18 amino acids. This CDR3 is CATSDRTNRERISNEQYF. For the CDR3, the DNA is TGTGCCACCAGTGACCGAACGAACAGGGAAAGGATTTCCAATGAGCAGTACTTC.

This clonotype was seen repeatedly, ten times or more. The CDR3 reads CATSDWDSTDTQYF. DNA for the CDR3: TGTGCCACCAGTGATTGGGACAGCACAGATACGCAGTATTTT. The chain has TRBV24-1 and TRBJ2-3; D assignment may be TRBD1 or TRBD2 (5 bases each). This CDR3 has 14 residues. Germline V gene sequence: CDR1 KGHDR, CDR2 SFDVKD. V gave up 2 bases and J gave up 0 bases, with 5 bases separating them.

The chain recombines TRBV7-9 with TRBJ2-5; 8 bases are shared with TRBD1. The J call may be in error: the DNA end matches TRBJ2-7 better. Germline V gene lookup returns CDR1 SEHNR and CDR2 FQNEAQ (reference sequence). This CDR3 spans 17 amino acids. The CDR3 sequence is CASSLVTQTGAQYEQYF. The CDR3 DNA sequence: TGTGCCAGCAGCTTAGTCACACAGACAGGGGCACAGTACGAGCAGTACTTC.